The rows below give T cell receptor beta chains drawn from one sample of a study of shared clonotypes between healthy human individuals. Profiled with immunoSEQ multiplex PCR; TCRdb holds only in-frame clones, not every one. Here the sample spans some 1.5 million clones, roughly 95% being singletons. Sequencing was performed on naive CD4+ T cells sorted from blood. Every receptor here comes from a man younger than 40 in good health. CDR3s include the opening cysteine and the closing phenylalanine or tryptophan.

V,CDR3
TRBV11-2,CASRRQGAGETQYF
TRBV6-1,CASGWDREETQYF
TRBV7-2,CASSFPGQGKTQYF
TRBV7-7,CASSLGTGNTGELFF
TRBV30,CAWSKGTKNIQYF
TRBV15,CATSRDGPRGGETQYF
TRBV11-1,CASSPRIVGGPNEKLFF
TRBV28,CASRKTGTGYYEQYF
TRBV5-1,CASSHRDRGLNEQFF
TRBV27,CASSLLTGLKNTEAFF
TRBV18,CASSRNAASTNEKLFF
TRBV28,CASILGGRSNQPQHF
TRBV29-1,CSVDIGAGANVLTF
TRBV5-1,CASSLGYTEAFF
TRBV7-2,CASSLGVDQPQHF
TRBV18,CASSPKSTGELFF
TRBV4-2,CASSQVPLLAGANTGELFF
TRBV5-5,CASSSPGPIYEQYF
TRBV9,CASSVRPRPEETQYF
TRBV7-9,CASSYRGNTIYF
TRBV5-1,CASSLSGDSYVYTF
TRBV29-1,CSVRPEETQYF
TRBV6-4,CASSASWTEDTGELFF
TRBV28,CASSPGTGDEQYF
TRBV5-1,CASSLRWRETDTQYF
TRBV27,CASSLRGFYSYNEQFF
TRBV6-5,CASSYREQETQYF
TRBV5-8,CASSLRTGLNTGELFF
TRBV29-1,CSVVRLAGADTQYF
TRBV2,CASSRSGARETQYF
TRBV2,CASSTQGATYEQYF
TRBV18,CASSPFGTGNTGELFF
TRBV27,CASSSHGGYEQYF
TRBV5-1,CASSSHPGQGRDEQYF
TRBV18,CASSPTAGDNQPQHF
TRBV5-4,CASSLVRGTSVDEQFF
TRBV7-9,CASSSTGYNEQFF
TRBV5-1,CASSPGLAGADTQYF
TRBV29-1,CSVTRTTVNEKLFF
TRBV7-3,CASSPQTGYEQYF
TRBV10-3,CAIRFRDMNTEAFF
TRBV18,CASSPNWQNTEAFF
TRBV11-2,CASSFPLGGEFGELFF
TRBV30,CAWSVGLNEQFF
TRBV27,CASSFSGRAGEQYF
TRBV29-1,CSSREWGINEQFF
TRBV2,CAIPGREGRQFF
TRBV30,CAWSVLVSSEQFF
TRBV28,CASRPTANYGGYTF
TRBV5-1,CASSLFDRDSHEQYF
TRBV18,CASSPYGRPNYGYTF
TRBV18,CASSGAETQYF
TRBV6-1,CASVRQRNTIYF
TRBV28,CASSPRAGARQPQHF
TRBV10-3,CAIGSGSEAFF
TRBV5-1,CASSLAGEQYF
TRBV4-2,CASSQRRGEDTQYF